The T cell receptor beta chain described here comes from a study of patients and donors after allogeneic stem cell transplantation. TCRdb called the RT-PCR reads again in MiXCR, with one record for every CDR3 protein. The sample lists about 960,000 distinct CDR3 sequences, approximately 18% occurring once. V was cut by 4 bases and J by 3 bases, with 13 bases left in between. The germline V gene has CDR1 LGHDT and CDR2 YNNKEL (reference sequence). CDR3 length: 15 amino acids. The gene calls are TRBV3-1 and TRBJ2-1; D gene ambiguous. The sequencing sample was made of blood, either unsorted or a sorted T cell fraction (not recorded which). The clonotype originates from a human donor who was either an allogeneic HSCT recipient or a stem cell or donor lymphocyte infusion donor (not recorded which). It is not recorded whose cells these are; they may come from a transplant donor. CDR3 amino acids: CASSPHLADYNEQFF. The CDR3 DNA reads TGTGCCAGCAGCCCACACCTCGCGGACTACAATGAGCAGTTCTTC.